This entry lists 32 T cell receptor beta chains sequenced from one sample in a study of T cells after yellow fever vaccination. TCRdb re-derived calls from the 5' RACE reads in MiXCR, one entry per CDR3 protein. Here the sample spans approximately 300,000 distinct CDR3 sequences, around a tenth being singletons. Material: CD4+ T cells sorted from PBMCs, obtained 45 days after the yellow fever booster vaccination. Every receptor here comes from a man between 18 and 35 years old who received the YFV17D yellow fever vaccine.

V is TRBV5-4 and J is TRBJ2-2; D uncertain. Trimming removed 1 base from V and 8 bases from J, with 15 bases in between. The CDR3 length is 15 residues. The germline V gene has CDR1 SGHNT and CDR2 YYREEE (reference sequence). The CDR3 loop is CASSLYGSLRGELFF. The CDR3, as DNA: TGTGCCAGCAGCTTGTATGGCTCTCTTAGGGGGGAGCTGTTTTTT. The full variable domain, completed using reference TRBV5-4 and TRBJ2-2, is ETGVTQSPTHLIKTRGQQVTLRCSSQSGHNTVSWYQQALGQGPQFIFQYYREEENGRGNFPPRFSGLQFPNYSSELNVNALELDDSALYLCASSLYGSLRGELFFGEGSRLTVL.

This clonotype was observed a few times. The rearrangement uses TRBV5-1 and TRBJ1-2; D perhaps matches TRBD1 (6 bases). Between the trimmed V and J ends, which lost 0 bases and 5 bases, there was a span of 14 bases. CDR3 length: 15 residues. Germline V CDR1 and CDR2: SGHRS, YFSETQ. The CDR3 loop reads CASSLDSGTPYGYTF. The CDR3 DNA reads TGCGCCAGCAGCTTGGATTCCGGGACACCTTATGGCTACACCTTC.

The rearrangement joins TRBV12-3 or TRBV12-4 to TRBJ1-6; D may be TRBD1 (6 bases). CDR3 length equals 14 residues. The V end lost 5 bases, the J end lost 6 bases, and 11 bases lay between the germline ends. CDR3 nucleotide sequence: TGTGCCAGCAGTACAGGGCTGGTTAATTCACCCCTCCACTTT. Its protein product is CASSTGLVNSPLHF.

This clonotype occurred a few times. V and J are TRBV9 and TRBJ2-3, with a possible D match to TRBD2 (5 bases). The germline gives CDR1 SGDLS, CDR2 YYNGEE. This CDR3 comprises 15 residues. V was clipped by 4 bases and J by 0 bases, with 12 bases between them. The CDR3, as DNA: TGTGCCAGCAGCCCGAAGAGCGGTAGCACAGATACGCAGTATTTT. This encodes CASSPKSGSTDTQYF.

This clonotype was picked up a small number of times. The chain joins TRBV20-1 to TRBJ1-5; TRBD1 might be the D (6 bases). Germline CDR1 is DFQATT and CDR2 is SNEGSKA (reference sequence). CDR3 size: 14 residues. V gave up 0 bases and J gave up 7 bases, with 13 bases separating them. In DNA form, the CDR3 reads TGCAGTGCTAGAGAGGACAGTGCGGGACAGCCCCAGCATTTT. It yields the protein CSAREDSAGQPQHF.

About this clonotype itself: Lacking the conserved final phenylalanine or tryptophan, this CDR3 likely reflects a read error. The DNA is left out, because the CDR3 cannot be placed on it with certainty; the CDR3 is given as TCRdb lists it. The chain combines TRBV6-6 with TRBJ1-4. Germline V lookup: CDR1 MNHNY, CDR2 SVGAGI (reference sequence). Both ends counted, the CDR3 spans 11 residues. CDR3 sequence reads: CASSYIRNRPV.

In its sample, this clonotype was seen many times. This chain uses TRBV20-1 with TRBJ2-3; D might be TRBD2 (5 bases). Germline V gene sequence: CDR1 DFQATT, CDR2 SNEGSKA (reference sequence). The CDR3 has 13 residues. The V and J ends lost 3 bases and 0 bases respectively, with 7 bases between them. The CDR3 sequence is CSARDSSTDTQYF. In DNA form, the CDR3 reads TGCAGTGCTAGGGACTCCAGCACAGATACGCAGTATTTT.

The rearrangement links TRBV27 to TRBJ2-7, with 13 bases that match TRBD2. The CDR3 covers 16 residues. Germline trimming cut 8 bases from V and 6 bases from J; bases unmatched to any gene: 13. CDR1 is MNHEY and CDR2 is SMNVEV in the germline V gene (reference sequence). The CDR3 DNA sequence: TGTGCCAGCGGCTCCGTACTAGCGGGGGGGCTGGGCGAGCAGTACGTC. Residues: CASGSVLAGGLGEQYV.

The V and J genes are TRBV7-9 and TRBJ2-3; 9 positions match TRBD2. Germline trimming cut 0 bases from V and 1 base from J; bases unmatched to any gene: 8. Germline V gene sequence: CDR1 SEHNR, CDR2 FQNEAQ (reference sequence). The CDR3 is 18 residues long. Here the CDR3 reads CASSLAQVASGGTDTQYF. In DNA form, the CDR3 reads TGTGCCAGCAGCTTAGCGCAAGTGGCTAGCGGGGGCACAGATACGCAGTATTTT.

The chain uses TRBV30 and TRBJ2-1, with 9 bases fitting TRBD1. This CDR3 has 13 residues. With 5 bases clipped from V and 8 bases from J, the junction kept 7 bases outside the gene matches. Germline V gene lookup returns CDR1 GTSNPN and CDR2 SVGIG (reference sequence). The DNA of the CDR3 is TGTGCCTGGGCTGGGACAGGGTGGTATGAGCAGTTCTTC. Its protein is CAWAGTGWYEQFF. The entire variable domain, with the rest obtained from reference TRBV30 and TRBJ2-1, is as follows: SQTIHQWPATLVQPVGSPLSLECTVEGTSNPNLYWYRQAAGRGLQLLFYSVGIGQISSEVPQNLSASRPQDRQFILSSKKLLLSDSGFYLCAWAGTGWYEQFFGPGTRLTVL.

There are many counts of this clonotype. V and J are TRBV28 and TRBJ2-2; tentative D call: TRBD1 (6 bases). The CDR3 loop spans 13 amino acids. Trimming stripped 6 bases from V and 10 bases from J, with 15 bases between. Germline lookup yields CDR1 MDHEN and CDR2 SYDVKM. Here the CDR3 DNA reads TGTGCCAGCAGGGAGACAGGTTCCTCGGAGCTGTTTTTT. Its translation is CASRETGSSELFF.

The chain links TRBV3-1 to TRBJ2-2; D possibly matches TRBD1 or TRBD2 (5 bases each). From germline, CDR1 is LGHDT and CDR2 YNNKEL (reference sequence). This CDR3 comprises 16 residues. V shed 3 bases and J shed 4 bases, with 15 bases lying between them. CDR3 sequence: CASSHPPGLGTGELFF. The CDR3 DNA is TGTGCCAGCAGCCACCCCCCGGGGCTGGGCACCGGGGAGCTGTTTTTT.

CDR3 in amino acids: CASSYSSATLEPQYF. The DNA of the CDR3 is TGTGCCAGCAGTTACTCTTCAGCGACCTTAGAGCCGCAGTATTTT. The genes are TRBV6-2 or TRBV6-3 and TRBJ2-3; D uncertain. CDR1 is MNHEY, CDR2 SVGEGT, per germline. Between the trimmed V and J ends, which lost 0 bases and 10 bases, there was a span of 17 bases. This CDR3 is 15 amino acids long.

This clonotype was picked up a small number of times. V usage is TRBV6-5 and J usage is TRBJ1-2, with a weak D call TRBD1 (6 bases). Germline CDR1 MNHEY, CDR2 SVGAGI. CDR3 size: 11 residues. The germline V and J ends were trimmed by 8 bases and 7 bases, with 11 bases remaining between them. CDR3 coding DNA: TGTGCCAGCGGATACAGGGCTGGCTACACCTTC. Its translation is CASGYRAGYTF.

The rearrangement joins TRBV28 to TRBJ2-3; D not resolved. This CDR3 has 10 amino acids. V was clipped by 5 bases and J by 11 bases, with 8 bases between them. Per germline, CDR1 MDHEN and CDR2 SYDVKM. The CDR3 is CASSKSGQYF. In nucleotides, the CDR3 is TGTGCCAGCAGTAAAAGTGGGCAGTATTTT. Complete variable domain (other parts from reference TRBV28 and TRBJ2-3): DVKVTQSSRYLVKRTGEKVFLECVQDMDHENMFWYRQDPGLGLRLIYFSYDVKMKEKGDIPEGYSVSREKKERFSLILESASTNQTSMYLCASSKSGQYFGPGTRLTVL.

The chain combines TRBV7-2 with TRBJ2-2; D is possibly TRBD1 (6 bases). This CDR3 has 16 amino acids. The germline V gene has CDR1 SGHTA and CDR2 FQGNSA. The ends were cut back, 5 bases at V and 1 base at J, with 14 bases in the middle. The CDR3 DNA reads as TGTGCCAGCAGCCCATATCAGGGGATGAACACCGGGGAGCTGTTTTTT. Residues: CASSPYQGMNTGELFF. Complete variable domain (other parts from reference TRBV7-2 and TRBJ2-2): GAGVSQSPSNKVTEKGKDVELRCDPISGHTALYWYRQSLGQGLEFLIYFQGNSAPDKSGLPSDRFSAERTGGSVSTLTIQRTQQEDSAVYLCASSPYQGMNTGELFFGEGSRLTVL.

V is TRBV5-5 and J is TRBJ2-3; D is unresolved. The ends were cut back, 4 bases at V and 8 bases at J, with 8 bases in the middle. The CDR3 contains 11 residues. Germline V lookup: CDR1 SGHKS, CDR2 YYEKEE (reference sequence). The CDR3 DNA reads TGTGCCAGCAGCGCTACGGGTACGCAGTATTTT. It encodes CASSATGTQYF. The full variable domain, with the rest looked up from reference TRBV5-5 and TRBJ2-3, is DAGVTQSPTHLIKTRGQQVTLRCSPISGHKSVSWYQQVLGQGPQFIFQYYEKEERGRGNFPDRFSARQFPNYSSELNVNALLLGDSALYLCASSATGTQYFGPGTRLTVL.

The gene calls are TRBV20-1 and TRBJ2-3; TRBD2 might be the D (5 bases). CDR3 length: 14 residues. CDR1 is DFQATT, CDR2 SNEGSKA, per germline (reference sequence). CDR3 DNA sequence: TGCAGGCCCTTGGGGAGAGGTGGCACAGATACGCAGTATTTT. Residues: CRPLGRGGTDTQYF.

The CDR3 spells CATSRQGGETQYF. The CDR3 nucleotides read TGTGCCACCAGTCGACAGGGGGGAGAGACCCAGTACTTC. V gene TRBV15 combines with J gene TRBJ2-5; 9 bases are shared with TRBD1. From germline, CDR1 is LNHNV and CDR2 YYDKDF (reference sequence). CDR3 length: 13 residues. V was clipped by 6 bases and J by 4 bases; unmatched bases: 3.

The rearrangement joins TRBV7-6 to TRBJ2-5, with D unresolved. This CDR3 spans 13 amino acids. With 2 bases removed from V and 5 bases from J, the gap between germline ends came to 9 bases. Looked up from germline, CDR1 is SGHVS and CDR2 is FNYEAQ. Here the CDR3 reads CASSLYLGETQYF. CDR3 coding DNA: TGTGCCAGCAGCTTATATCTGGGGGAGACCCAGTACTTC.

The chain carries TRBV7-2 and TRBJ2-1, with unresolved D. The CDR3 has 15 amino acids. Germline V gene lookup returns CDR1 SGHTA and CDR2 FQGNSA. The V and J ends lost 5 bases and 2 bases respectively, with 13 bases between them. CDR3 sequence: CASSPFGNPYNEQFF. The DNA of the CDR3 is TGTGCCAGCAGCCCTTTTGGGAACCCCTACAATGAGCAGTTCTTC. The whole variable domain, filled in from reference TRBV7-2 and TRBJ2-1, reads GAGVSQSPSNKVTEKGKDVELRCDPISGHTALYWYRQSLGQGLEFLIYFQGNSAPDKSGLPSDRFSAERTGGSVSTLTIQRTQQEDSAVYLCASSPFGNPYNEQFFGPGTRLTVL.

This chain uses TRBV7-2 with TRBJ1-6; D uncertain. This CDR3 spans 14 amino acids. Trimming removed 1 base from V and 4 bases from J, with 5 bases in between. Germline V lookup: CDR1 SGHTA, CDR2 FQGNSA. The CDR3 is CASSLESYNSPLHF. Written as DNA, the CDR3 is TGTGCCAGCAGCTTAGAGAGTTATAATTCACCCCTCCACTTT.

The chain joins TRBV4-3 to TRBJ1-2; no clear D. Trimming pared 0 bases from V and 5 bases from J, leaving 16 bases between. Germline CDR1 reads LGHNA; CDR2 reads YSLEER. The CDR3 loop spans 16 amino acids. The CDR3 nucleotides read TGCGCCAGCAGCCAAGATTGGGCACCTTCTGGGTATGGCTACACCTTC. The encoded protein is CASSQDWAPSGYGYTF.

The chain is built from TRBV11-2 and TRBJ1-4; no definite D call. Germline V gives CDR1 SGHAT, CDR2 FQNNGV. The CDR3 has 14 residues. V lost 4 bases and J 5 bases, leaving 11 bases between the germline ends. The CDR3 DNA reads TGTGCCAGCAGCTCCCCGTCTAGAAATGAAAAACTGTTTTTT. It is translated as CASSSPSRNEKLFF.

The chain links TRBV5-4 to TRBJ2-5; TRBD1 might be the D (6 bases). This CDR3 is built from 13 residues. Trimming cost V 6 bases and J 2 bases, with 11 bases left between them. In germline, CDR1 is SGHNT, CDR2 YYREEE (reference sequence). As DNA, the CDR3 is TGTGCCAGCAACAAACAGGGTCAAGAGACCCAGTACTTC. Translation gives CASNKQGQETQYF.

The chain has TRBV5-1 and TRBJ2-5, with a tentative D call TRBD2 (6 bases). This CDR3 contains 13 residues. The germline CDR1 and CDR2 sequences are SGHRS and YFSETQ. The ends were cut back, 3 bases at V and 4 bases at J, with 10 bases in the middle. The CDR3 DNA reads TGCGCCAGCAGCTGGATGGGAGGAGAGACCCAGTACTTC. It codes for CASSWMGGETQYF.

The CDR3 nucleotides read TGTGCCAGCAGCCTAAAGACTAGCGGGGACTTCCAAGAGACCCAGTACTTC. It specifies CASSLKTSGDFQETQYF. This chain joins TRBV5-6 and TRBJ2-5, with TRBD2 matching 11 bases. From germline, CDR1 is SGHDT and CDR2 YYEEEE. The CDR3 totals 17 residues. V gave up 4 bases and J gave up 1 base; unmatched junction bases: 9.

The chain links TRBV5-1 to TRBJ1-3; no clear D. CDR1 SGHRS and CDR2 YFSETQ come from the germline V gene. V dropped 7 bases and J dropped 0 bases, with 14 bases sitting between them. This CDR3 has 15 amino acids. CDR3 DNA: TGCGCCAGCGGTCTTTCACCCAGCTCTGGAAACACCATATATTTT. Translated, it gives CASGLSPSSGNTIYF.

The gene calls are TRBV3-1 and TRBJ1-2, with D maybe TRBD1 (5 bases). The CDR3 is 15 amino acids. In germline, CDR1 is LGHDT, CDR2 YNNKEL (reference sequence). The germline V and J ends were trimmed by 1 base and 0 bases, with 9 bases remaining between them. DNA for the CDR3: TGTGCCAGCAGCCAAGTCTTGGGACCTAACTATGGCTACACCTTC. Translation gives CASSQVLGPNYGYTF. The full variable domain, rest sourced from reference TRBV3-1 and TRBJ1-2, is DTAVSQTPKYLVTQMGNDKSIKCEQNLGHDTMYWYKQDSKKFLKIMFSYNNKELIINETVPNRFSPKSPDKAHLNLHINSLELGDSAVYFCASSQVLGPNYGYTFGSGTRLTVV.

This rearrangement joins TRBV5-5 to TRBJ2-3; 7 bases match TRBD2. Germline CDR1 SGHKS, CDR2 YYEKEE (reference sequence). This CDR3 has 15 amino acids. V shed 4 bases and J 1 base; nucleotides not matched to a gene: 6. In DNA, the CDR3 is TGTGCCAGCAGCGGGAGGGGATGGGGCACAGATACGCAGTATTTT. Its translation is CASSGRGWGTDTQYF.

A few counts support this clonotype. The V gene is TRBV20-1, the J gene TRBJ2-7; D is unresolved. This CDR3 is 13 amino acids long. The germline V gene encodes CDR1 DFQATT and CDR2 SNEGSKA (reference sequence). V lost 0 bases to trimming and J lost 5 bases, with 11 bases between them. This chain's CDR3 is CSARDAQRHEQYF. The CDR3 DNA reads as TGCAGTGCTAGAGATGCTCAGCGACACGAGCAGTACTTC.

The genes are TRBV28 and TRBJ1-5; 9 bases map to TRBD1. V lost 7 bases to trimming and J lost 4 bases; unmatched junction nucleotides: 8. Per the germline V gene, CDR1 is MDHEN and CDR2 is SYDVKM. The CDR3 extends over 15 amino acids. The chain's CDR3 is CASTHGQGKNQPQHF. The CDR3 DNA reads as TGTGCCAGCACCCATGGACAGGGGAAGAATCAGCCCCAGCATTTT.